The sequence of this TCR beta chain was determined in a study of blood T cell repertoires in COVID-19. At the level of the study: From the United States, Italy and Spain came samples of acute and convalescent COVID-19. T cells, B-cell-depleted T cells, or PBMCs provided the cDNA or gDNA that served as material.

The CDR3 has 14 amino acids. With 1 base clipped from V and 14 bases from J, the junction kept 5 bases outside the gene matches. Germline CDR1 is LNHNV and CDR2 is YYDKDF (reference sequence). The authors' processing: Amplification with reference gene primers provided the estimates of nucleated cell counts. Profiled with immunoSEQ multiplex PCR; TCRdb holds only in-frame clones, not every one. Clonal size and the V and J genes are those of that table, whereas D and trimming came from the DNA. In the table there are approximately 280,000 clones, about 82% of which are singletons. This clonotype was obtained from a man aged 50 or older with active or convalescent COVID-19. The J gene is TRBJ1-6, the V gene TRBV15; 10 bases line up with TRBD1. Sequencing was carried out using peripheral blood. The CDR3 DNA reads TGTGCCACCAGCAGAGGCCCGGGACAGGGGACCCTCCACTTT. Encoded protein: CATSRGPGQGTLHF.